These 13 T cell receptor beta chains were all obtained from the same sample, sequenced in a study of spatial heterogeneity in lung cancer. The time point denotes: sample taken at primary tumor resection. TCRdb fed the 5' RACE reads into MiXCR, producing one record per CDR3 protein. This table has 35,000 to 45,000 distinct CDR3 sequences, roughly 5.4% appearing once. The sequences come from PBMCs, collected at surgery. These receptors all come from a female donor with early-stage non-small cell lung cancer.

This clonotype came up a few times. This chain uses TRBV18 with TRBJ1-2; D is uncertain. The germline V and J ends were trimmed by 4 bases and 7 bases, with 16 bases remaining between them. Germline values: CDR1 KGHSH, CDR2 LQKENI. The CDR3 extends over 14 amino acids. In DNA form, the CDR3 reads TGTGCCAGCTCACGCCCGGAGGGAGCGGCTGGCTACACCTTC. It yields the protein CASSRPEGAAGYTF.

The chain joins TRBV20-1 to TRBJ2-1, with 8 bases that match TRBD2. This CDR3 is built from 16 residues. Germline V gene data show CDR1 as DFQATT and CDR2 as SNEGSKA (reference sequence). J gave up 5 bases and V 2 bases, and 11 bases lay outside the gene matches. In DNA form, the CDR3 reads TGCAGTGCTAGACCGATCATAGCGGGGCTCCACAATGAGCAGTTCTTC. This translates into CSARPIIAGLHNEQFF.

This clonotype has at least ten counts. V and J are TRBV19 and TRBJ2-1; 8 bases agree with TRBD1. V lost 1 base, J lost 6 bases, and 5 bases stayed unmatched. This CDR3 has 15 amino acids. Germline V gene data show CDR1 as LNHDA and CDR2 as SQIVND (reference sequence). DNA of the CDR3: TGTGCCAGTAGTATAGGGCAGGGGGCGTTCAATGAGCAGTTCTTC. This codes for CASSIGQGAFNEQFF.

In its sample, this clonotype was seen many times. This rearrangement joins TRBV5-1 to TRBJ2-5; weak D call: TRBD1 (6 bases). This CDR3 has 14 residues. Per the germline V gene, CDR1 is SGHRS and CDR2 is YFSETQ. V lost 4 bases, J lost 2 bases, and 12 bases lay in between. The CDR3 protein is CASSGPQGQETQYF. In DNA form, the CDR3 reads TGCGCCAGCAGCGGGCCACAGGGTCAAGAGACCCAGTACTTC.

This clonotype came up many times. This chain uses TRBV7-2 with TRBJ2-1, with D perhaps TRBD2 (6 bases). Germline V gene data show CDR1 as SGHTA and CDR2 as FQGNSA. V was clipped by 1 base and J by 5 bases, with 12 bases between them. This CDR3 is 15 amino acids long. CDR3 sequence: CASSLVSGGNNEQFF. CDR3 DNA sequence: TGTGCCAGCAGCTTAGTATCCGGGGGAAACAATGAGCAGTTCTTC.

The table lists this clonotype with many counts. This chain joins TRBV5-1 and TRBJ2-4; 14 positions agree with TRBD2. The germline gives CDR1 SGHRS, CDR2 YFSETQ. The trim removed 4 bases at V and 0 bases at J, leaving 6 bases unmatched. The CDR3 length is 18 residues. For the CDR3, the DNA is TGCGCCAGCAGCCCAGGACTAGCGGGGGGCCTAGCCAAAAACATTCAGTACTTC. Translated: CASSPGLAGGLAKNIQYF.

The table lists this clonotype with many counts. The rearrangement uses TRBV7-2 and TRBJ2-5; 11 bases line up with TRBD1. The CDR3 is made up of 16 amino acids. V lost 1 base, J lost 5 bases, and 6 bases stayed unmatched. CDR1 and CDR2 from the germline V gene are SGHTA and FQGNSA. CDR3 DNA sequence: TGTGCCAGCAGCTTAGTAGGACAGGGGGCCATGGAGACCCAGTACTTC. Protein: CASSLVGQGAMETQYF.

This clonotype was picked up many times. The chain recombines TRBV12-3 or TRBV12-4 with TRBJ2-1; D is uncertain. Deletions cut 3 bases from V and 0 bases from J, with 12 bases between. The length of the CDR3 is 16 residues. In nucleotides, the CDR3 is TGTGCCAGCAGTTTTGCCCCGAGCTCCTCCTACAATGAGCAGTTCTTC. Amino acids: CASSFAPSSSYNEQFF.

The sample holds many counts of this clonotype. This chain links TRBV12-3 or TRBV12-4 with TRBJ2-7; the match to TRBD1 covers 9 bases. V lost 6 bases to trimming and J lost 3 bases; unmatched junction nucleotides: 6. The CDR3 consists of 14 residues. Here the CDR3 DNA reads TGTGCCAGCAGCTACGGGACAGGGAACTACGAGCAGTACTTC. This sequence encodes CASSYGTGNYEQYF.

In this sample, this clonotype turned up many times. The chain joins TRBV20-1 to TRBJ1-5; a possible D gene is TRBD1 (6 bases). V lost 1 base and J 2 bases, leaving 15 bases between the germline ends. The CDR3 has 16 residues. The V gene's germline CDR1 is DFQATT and CDR2 SNEGSKA (reference sequence). CDR3 region: CSARGFGGAGNQPQHF. CDR3 nucleotides: TGCAGTGCTAGAGGGTTTGGGGGGGCCGGCAATCAGCCCCAGCATTTT.

This clonotype has a count of ten or more. The chain uses TRBV15 and TRBJ2-7; D gene ambiguous. The CDR3 extends over 13 amino acids. Deletions cut 0 bases from V and 4 bases from J, with 7 bases between. Germline CDR1 reads LNHNV; CDR2 reads YYDKDF (reference sequence). This CDR3 reads CATSRDPSYEQYF. The CDR3 DNA follows: TGTGCCACCAGCAGAGATCCGTCTTACGAGCAGTACTTC.

This clonotype was seen ten or more times. The chain couples TRBV29-1 to TRBJ2-7; D unresolved. Trimming left V 1 base short and J 0 bases short, with 10 bases between. CDR1 and CDR2 (germline): SQVTM, ANQGSEA. The CDR3 has 14 amino acids. This CDR3 is CSVEGTFPSYEQYF. DNA of the CDR3: TGCAGCGTTGAAGGGACCTTTCCCTCCTACGAGCAGTACTTC.

This clonotype appeared many times. The CDR3 spells CASSSTGSGYTF. Here the CDR3 DNA reads TGTGCCAGCAGTTCCACAGGGAGCGGCTACACCTTC. The chain is built from TRBV6-5 and TRBJ1-2; tentative D call: TRBD1 (6 bases). Per germline, CDR1 MNHEY and CDR2 SVGAGI. Between the trimmed V and J ends, which lost 4 bases and 8 bases, there was a span of 11 bases. CDR3 length equals 12 residues.